Each of the 21 T cell receptor beta chains below was sequenced from the same sample in a study of blood T cell repertoires in COVID-19. Sequencing used immunoSEQ multiplex PCR; TCRdb keeps in-frame clones, though not all of them. The table lists 140,000 or so clones, just under 85% of them singletons. Sample: peripheral blood. The receptors come from a woman at least 80 years old with acute or convalescent COVID-19.

This rearrangement joins TRBV12-3 or TRBV12-4 to TRBJ2-7; the D gene is possibly TRBD1 (6 bases). This CDR3 has 13 residues. The ends were cut back, 6 bases at V and 5 bases at J, with 14 bases in the middle. The CDR3 DNA reads as TGTGCCAGCAGCCTCGGACAGACCAACGAGCAGTACTTC. Translation: CASSLGQTNEQYF.

This chain uses TRBV25-1 with TRBJ2-1, with 11 bases matching TRBD2. After removal of 4 bases from V and 8 bases from J, the junction contained 10 bases not matched to a gene. This CDR3 is 16 amino acids long. Looked up from germline, CDR1 is MGHDK and CDR2 is SYGVNS. Written as DNA, the CDR3 is TGTGCCAGCAGTGCTGGTTTTAGCGGGGGGGTCGATGAGCAGTTCTTC. Protein product: CASSAGFSGGVDEQFF.

This clone came up once. The CDR3 spells CASSEFGTSGLPSYNEQFF. DNA for the CDR3: TGTGCCAGCAGTGAGTTCGGGACTAGCGGGTTGCCCTCCTACAATGAGCAGTTCTTC. The rearrangement joins TRBV6-1 to TRBJ2-1; 12 nucleotides align to TRBD2. J lost 0 bases, V lost 3 bases, and 9 bases had no gene match. Germline V CDR1 and CDR2: MNHNS, SASEGT. The CDR3 runs to 19 residues.

The chain employs TRBV5-4 and TRBJ1-3, with 9 bases matching TRBD1. Trimming at V came to 1 base and at J to 3 bases, leaving 5 bases not matched to a gene. The germline CDR1 and CDR2 sequences are SGHNT and YYREEE (reference sequence). This CDR3 has 16 amino acids. In DNA, the CDR3 is TGTGCCAGCAGCTTGTACAGGGGGCGGGGTGGAAACACCATATATTTT. The encoded protein is CASSLYRGRGGNTIYF.

The rearrangement links TRBV5-4 to TRBJ1-2, with TRBD1 matching 7 bases. CDR1 and CDR2 (germline): SGHNT, YYREEE (reference sequence). With V trimmed by 4 bases and J by 7 bases, 22 bases remained unmatched. The CDR3 totals 18 residues. The CDR3 region is CASSKGDSRKQPPAGYTF. DNA of the CDR3: TGTGCCAGCAGCAAAGGGGACAGCCGAAAACAACCCCCCGCTGGCTACACCTTC.

The gene calls are TRBV6-1 and TRBJ1-3, with 7 bases aligning to TRBD1. The V and J ends lost 3 bases and 2 bases, in that order; junction bases with no gene match: 10. Germline loops: CDR1 MNHNS, CDR2 SASEGT. The CDR3 runs 17 residues. CDR3 DNA sequence: TGTGCCAGCAGTGACACAGGGGCCCCGGCCCCTGGAAACACCATATATTTT. This sequence encodes CASSDTGAPAPGNTIYF.

This chain uses TRBV12-3 or TRBV12-4 with TRBJ2-5; the D is unclear. Trimming stripped 6 bases from V and 3 bases from J, with 11 bases between. This CDR3 spans 13 amino acids. CDR3 protein: CASSPGEKETQYF. The CDR3 coding sequence is TGTGCCAGCAGCCCCGGAGAGAAAGAGACCCAGTACTTC.

V usage is TRBV7-9 and J usage is TRBJ1-1; 7 bases are a match to TRBD1. Germline V lookup: CDR1 SEHNR, CDR2 FQNEAQ (reference sequence). The trim removed 5 bases at V and 3 bases at J, leaving 6 bases unmatched. The length of the CDR3 is 14 residues. The CDR3 region is CASSKDRIDTEAFF. In DNA, the CDR3 is TGTGCCAGCAGCAAGGACAGGATCGACACTGAAGCTTTCTTT.

This chain links TRBV6-5 with TRBJ2-7; 8 bases are a match to TRBD1. The CDR3 consists of 15 residues. Trimming removed 2 bases from V and 2 bases from J; junction bases left unmatched: 5. Germline V gene lookup returns CDR1 MNHEY and CDR2 SVGAGI. The DNA for the CDR3 is TGTGCCAGCAGTTACCGCGGGACAGGAGCCTACGAGCAGTACTTC. Its translation is CASSYRGTGAYEQYF.

The chain employs TRBV18 and TRBJ1-6; 8 nucleotides agree with TRBD1. Germline V gene sequence: CDR1 KGHSH, CDR2 LQKENI. The CDR3 totals 16 residues. Unmatched junction bases numbered 7, after V lost 3 bases and J lost 6 bases. CDR3 nucleotide sequence: TGTGCCAGCTCACCCTTCGACAGGGGACGTAATTCACCCCTCCACTTT. Encoded protein: CASSPFDRGRNSPLHF.

In the case of this clone: Different DNA sequences within this sample yield the same CDR3. CDR3 in amino acids: CASSLGPGEAFF. DNA for the CDR3: TGTGCCAGCAGCTTAGGGCCGGGTGAAGCTTTCTTT. This rearrangement joins TRBV7-8 to TRBJ1-1; no firm D call. This CDR3 is 12 amino acids long. Germline CDR1 is SGHVS and CDR2 is FQNEAQ. V was clipped by 1 base and J by 7 bases, with 7 bases between them.

This chain uses TRBV19 with TRBJ2-6, with D perhaps matching TRBD2 (6 bases). Trimming pared 2 bases from V and 0 bases from J, leaving 17 bases between. CDR1 and CDR2 from the germline V gene are LNHDA and SQIVND (reference sequence). The CDR3 sequence is 19 residues long. The CDR3, as DNA: TGTGCCAGTAGTATACCCGGGACTCTTCGCTCCTCTGGGGCCAACGTCCTGACTTTC. Amino acids: CASSIPGTLRSSGANVLTF. Complete variable domain (other parts from reference TRBV19 and TRBJ2-6): DGGITQSPKYLFRKEGQNVTLSCEQNLNHDAMYWYRQDPGQGLRLIYYSQIVNDFQKGDIAEGYSVSREKKESFPLTVTSAQKNPTAFYLCASSIPGTLRSSGANVLTFGAGSRLTVL.

This clone was seen just once. The chain is built from TRBV9 and TRBJ2-3; a possible D gene is TRBD2 (6 bases). Germline assignment: CDR1 SGDLS and CDR2 YYNGEE. The CDR3 sequence is 17 residues long. The germline V and J ends were trimmed by 0 bases and 2 bases, with 16 bases remaining between them. The CDR3 bases are TGTGCCAGCAGCGTAGGAGCCCTAGCGCTACACACAGATACGCAGTATTTT. Residues: CASSVGALALHTDTQYF. Filled out from reference TRBV9 and TRBJ2-3, the complete variable domain reads DSGVTQTPKHLITATGQRVTLRCSPRSGDLSVYWYQQSLDQGLQFLIQYYNGEERAKGNILERFSAQQFPDLHSELNLSSLELGDSALYFCASSVGALALHTDTQYFGPGTRLTVL.

The genes are TRBV4-3 and TRBJ2-1; 16 bases are shared with TRBD2. V trimming: 4 bases; J trimming: 12 bases; junction bases outside the gene matches: 6. Germline V gene data show CDR1 as LGHNA and CDR2 as YSLEER. CDR3 length: 15 amino acids. CDR3 sequence reads: CASSPAGLAGGSQFF. As DNA, the CDR3 is TGCGCCAGCAGCCCGGCGGGACTAGCGGGGGGGTCGCAGTTCTTC.

The gene calls are TRBV5-4 and TRBJ1-2; 8 bases map to TRBD1. Germline values: CDR1 SGHNT, CDR2 YYREEE (reference sequence). V trimming: 4 bases; J trimming: 1 base; junction bases outside the gene matches: 6. This CDR3 comprises 15 residues. The CDR3 sequence is CASSPRTGLNYGYTF. DNA for the CDR3: TGTGCCAGCAGCCCCCGGACAGGGCTTAACTATGGCTACACCTTC.

The chain combines TRBV4-1 with TRBJ1-4; tentative D call: TRBD1 (5 bases). The CDR3 has 15 residues. The germline V and J ends were trimmed by 1 base and 6 bases, with 12 bases remaining between them. Germline CDR1 is MGHRA and CDR2 is YSYEKL. The CDR3 region has the DNA TGCGCCAGCAGCCAAGGCCCATCGGGGGATGAAAAACTGTTTTTT. Its translation: CASSQGPSGDEKLFF.

This clone was seen once. The V call is TRBV28, the J call TRBJ1-2; D gene uncertain. The germline gives CDR1 MDHEN, CDR2 SYDVKM. Trimming took 6 bases from V and 4 from J, leaving 15 bases between them. The CDR3 consists of 14 residues. The CDR3 coding sequence is TGTGCCAGCAGCTTGACGGATGCAGGCTATGGCTACACCTTC. Translating it yields CASSLTDAGYGYTF.

The V and J genes are TRBV6-2 or TRBV6-3 and TRBJ2-7, with 7 bases lining up with TRBD1. This CDR3 is 15 amino acids long. Germline CDR1 MNHEY, CDR2 SVGEGT. The V segment lost 1 base and the J segment 3 bases; nucleotides outside the gene matches: 6. The CDR3: CASSYWGQINYEQYF. CDR3 DNA: TGTGCCAGCAGTTACTGGGGACAGATTAACTACGAGCAGTACTTC.

This clone was observed a few times. V gene TRBV5-8 combines with J gene TRBJ1-2; 7 bases align to TRBD1. This CDR3 has 15 amino acids. V was clipped by 3 bases and J by 4 bases; unmatched bases: 9. Germline V gene data show CDR1 as SGHTS and CDR2 as YDEGEE. The CDR3 sequence is CASSSTLDRVYGYTF. The CDR3 DNA is TGTGCCAGCAGCTCAACCCTTGACAGGGTCTATGGCTACACCTTC.

The chain has TRBV7-3 and TRBJ2-3; D is unresolved. The CDR3 totals 12 residues. Germline V gene sequence: CDR1 SGHTA, CDR2 FQGTGA. Trimming cost V 4 bases and J 4 bases, with 6 bases left between them. Here the CDR3 reads CASSSLSDTQYF. The CDR3 DNA reads TGTGCCAGCAGCTCCCTTTCAGATACGCAGTATTTT.

This chain joins TRBV15 and TRBJ1-2; D perhaps matches TRBD1 (5 bases). Germline V gene lookup returns CDR1 LNHNV and CDR2 YYDKDF (reference sequence). The V end lost 1 base, the J end lost 1 base, and 13 bases lay between the germline ends. The CDR3 is 16 amino acids. The CDR3 sequence: CATSRGGLGDNYGYTF. In nucleotides, the CDR3 is TGTGCCACCAGCAGAGGTGGATTAGGGGATAACTATGGCTACACCTTC.